The TCR beta chain under discussion was sequenced for a study of cytomegalovirus exposure and HLA in healthy donors. Overall study: Earlier, 150 million to 200 million T cells were analyzed, and fewer than 120 million unique TCR beta sequences were found among them.

Primers for the PCR totalled 60 Vbeta and 13 Jbeta. The assay was immunoSEQ multiplex PCR, and TCRdb's table has in-frame clones only and misses some. This table has some 100,000 clones, under 85% appearing once. Notes on this clone: Antigen specificity is unknown. The junction does not match germline at one end; this may be a read error.

The CDR3 is made up of 15 amino acids. Germline-derived CDR1 and CDR2 are SGHTA and FQGTGA. Study-level findings and limits: Immune exposure was documented only through CMV serostatus. A highly shared variant cluster was judged a likely technical artifact.

The gene calls are TRBV7-3 and TRBJ2-7, with D possibly matching TRBD2 (7 bases). Sequenced material: PBMCs. This TCR came from a middle-aged man in good health and CMV-seropositive. CDR3 in amino acids: CSSSSNPGGPYEQYF. CDR3 DNA: TGTTCCAGCAGCTCCAACCCGGGGGGCCCCTACGAGCAGTACTTC.